Listed below are T cell receptor beta chains from one sample, sequenced in a study of CXCR3-negative and CXCR3-positive naive CD8 T cells. TCRdb re-called the 5' RACE reads, yielding one record per CDR3 amino acid sequence without DNA. The sample includes approximately 100,000 distinct CDR3 sequences. Sequenced input: naive CXCR3+ CD8+ T cells from blood. Receptors were obtained from a human donor in good health. Some clones in this sample may be carry-over from other donors' samples. CDR3s include the opening cysteine and the closing phenylalanine or tryptophan. Fields, in order: J gene, V gene, CDR3 protein.

>TRBJ2-7|TRBV5-4
CASSWGTGEYEQYF
>TRBJ1-1|TRBV10-3
CAINSGGTEAFF
>TRBJ2-3|TRBV15
CATSRAGGGITDTQYF
>TRBJ1-1|TRBV5-4
CASSFIETEAFF
>TRBJ2-1|TRBV7-9
CASSLKGSYNEQFF
>TRBJ2-3|TRBV7-9
CASSLGVAERDTQYF
>TRBJ1-1|TRBV27
CASSIQGNTEAFF
>TRBJ2-5|TRBV23-1
CAAKRQGLVETQYF
>TRBJ2-5|TRBV7-9
CASSPQGARETQYF
>TRBJ2-1|TRBV7-9
CASSPQAGGLGNEQFF
>TRBJ2-2|TRBV12-3/TRBV12-4
CASSFSGTNTGELFF
>TRBJ2-2|TRBV6-5
CASSPSEVGELFF
>TRBJ1-5|TRBV6-2/TRBV6-3
CASSYGYTGVNQPQHF
>TRBJ2-7|TRBV29-1
CSVEVEGSSYEQYF
>TRBJ1-1|TRBV15
CATSRDRVWGTEAFF